This T cell receptor beta chain is from a study of blood T cell repertoires in COVID-19. Overall study context: Sites across the United States, Italy and Spain contributed samples from acute and convalescent COVID-19. PBMCs, B-cell-depleted T cells, or T cells provided the cDNA or gDNA that made up the material.

Per the authors' pipeline: Amplification of reference gene primers provided the estimated nucleated cell counts. This table comes from immunoSEQ multiplex PCR, and its TCRdb copy is limited to in-frame clones, with some not included. From that table come the V and J calls and clone size; the DNA was used to work out D and trimming. Among about 290,000 clones listed, around 90% were seen once. The length of the CDR3 is 18 residues. Trimming cost V 1 base and J 0 bases, with 21 bases left between them. Germline CDR1 is GTSNPN and CDR2 is SVGIG (reference sequence). The chain is built from TRBV30 and TRBJ1-2; weak D call: TRBD1 (6 bases). Sequencing was carried out using peripheral blood. This receptor was obtained from a woman in her thirties or forties who had recovered from COVID-19. Here the CDR3 DNA reads TGTGCCTGGAGTGCGTTAGCCCAGGTGGGGACATCTAACTATGGCTACACCTTC. It yields the protein CAWSALAQVGTSNYGYTF.